Included here is one T cell receptor (beta chain) sequence, with context. This record comes from a study of technical replicates of blood from a handful of donors. The CDR3 is 15 residues long. Per germline, CDR1 SNHLY and CDR2 FYNNEI. Unmatched junction bases numbered 13, after V lost 8 bases and J lost 4 bases. Only in-frame clones appear in the TCRdb table, and some are missing; sequencing was by immunoSEQ multiplex PCR. The sample lists nearly 95,000 clones, 90% to 97% occurring once. The TCR was taken from a human donor in good health. The sequenced sample was T cells isolated from PBMCs. This sequence joins TRBV2 and TRBJ1-2; 7 nucleotides agree with TRBD1. The CDR3 is CASSLRGQNLYGYTF. CDR3 coding DNA: TGTGCCAGCTCCCTGAGGGGACAGAACCTCTATGGCTACACCTTC.